This T cell receptor beta chain was recovered during a study of brain T cells in children with intractable seizures. Study-level results: Clones missing pre-surgery may reflect undersampling of that blood sample.

From germline, CDR1 is SGDLS and CDR2 YYNGEE. This CDR3 is built from 16 residues. The V end was cut by 4 bases, the J end by 6 bases, with 20 bases between. Details on this clone: Its target is unknown.

The assay was immunoSEQ multiplex PCR, and TCRdb's table has in-frame clones only and misses some. The sample consists of about 22,000 clones, 85% to 95% of them appearing once. Before surgery, patients took at least one anti-epileptic drug. The chain has TRBV9 and TRBJ2-1; tentatively, D is TRBD1 or TRBD2 (5 bases each). The receptor comes from a boy aged 5-17 years with focal cortical dysplasia and intractable seizures. This specimen was peripheral blood, taken at surgery. In DNA, the CDR3 is TGTGCCAGCAGCTCTACCGGGACCCCGGGGCCCAATGAGCAGTTCTTC. This gives the protein CASSSTGTPGPNEQFF.